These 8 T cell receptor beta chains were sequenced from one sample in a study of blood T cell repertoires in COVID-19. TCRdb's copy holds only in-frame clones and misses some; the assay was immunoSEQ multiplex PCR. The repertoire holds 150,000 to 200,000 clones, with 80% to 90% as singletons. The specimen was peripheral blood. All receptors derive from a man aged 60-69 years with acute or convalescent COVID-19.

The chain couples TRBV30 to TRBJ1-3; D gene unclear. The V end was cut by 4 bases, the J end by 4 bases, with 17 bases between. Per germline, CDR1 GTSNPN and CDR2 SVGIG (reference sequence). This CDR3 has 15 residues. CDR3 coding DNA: TGTGCCTGGACTCAACCGGGGATTAGGGGAAACACCATATATTTT. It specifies CAWTQPGIRGNTIYF.

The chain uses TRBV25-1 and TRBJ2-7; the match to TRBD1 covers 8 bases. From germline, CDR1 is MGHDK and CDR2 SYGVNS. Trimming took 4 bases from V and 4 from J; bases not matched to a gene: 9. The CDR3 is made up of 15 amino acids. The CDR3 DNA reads TGTGCCAGCAGTGCCACCGGGACAGGCAGGTACGAGCAGTACTTC. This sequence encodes CASSATGTGRYEQYF.

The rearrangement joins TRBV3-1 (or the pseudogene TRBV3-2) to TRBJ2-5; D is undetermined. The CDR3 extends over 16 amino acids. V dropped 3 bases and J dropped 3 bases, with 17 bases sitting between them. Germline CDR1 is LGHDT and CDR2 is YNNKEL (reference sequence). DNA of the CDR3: TGTGCCAGCAGCCACCGAGGCCCTAGGCTTGAAGAGACCCAGTACTTC. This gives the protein CASSHRGPRLEETQYF.

The CDR3 sequence is CATRTSGKGEQFF. CDR3 DNA: TGTGCCACTCGGACTAGCGGGAAGGGTGAGCAGTTCTTC. V and J are TRBV12-3 or TRBV12-4 and TRBJ2-1; TRBD2 aligns across 12 bases. The CDR3 length is 13 residues. With 10 bases clipped from V and 9 bases from J, the junction kept 7 bases outside the gene matches.

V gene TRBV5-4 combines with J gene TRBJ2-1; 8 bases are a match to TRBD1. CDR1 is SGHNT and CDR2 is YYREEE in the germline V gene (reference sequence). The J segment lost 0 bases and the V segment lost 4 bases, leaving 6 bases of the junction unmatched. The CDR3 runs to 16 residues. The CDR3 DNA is TGTGCCAGCAGCCCCAGACAGGGGAGCTCCTACAATGAGCAGTTCTTC. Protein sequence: CASSPRQGSSYNEQFF.

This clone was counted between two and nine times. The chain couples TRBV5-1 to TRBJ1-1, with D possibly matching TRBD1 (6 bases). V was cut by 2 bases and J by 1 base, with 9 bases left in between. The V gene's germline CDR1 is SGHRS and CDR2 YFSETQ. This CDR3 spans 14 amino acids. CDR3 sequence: CASSLQGPNTEAFF. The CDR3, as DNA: TGCGCCAGCAGCTTACAGGGACCGAACACTGAAGCTTTCTTT.

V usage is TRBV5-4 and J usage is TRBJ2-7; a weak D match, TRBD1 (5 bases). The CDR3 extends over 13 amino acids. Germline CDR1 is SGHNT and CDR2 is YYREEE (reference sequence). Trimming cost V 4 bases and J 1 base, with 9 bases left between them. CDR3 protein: CASSITGSYEQYF. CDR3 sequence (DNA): TGTGCCAGCAGCATAACAGGTTCCTACGAGCAGTACTTC. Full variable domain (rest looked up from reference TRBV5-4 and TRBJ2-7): ETGVTQSPTHLIKTRGQQVTLRCSSQSGHNTVSWYQQALGQGPQFIFQYYREEENGRGNFPPRFSGLQFPNYSSELNVNALELDDSALYLCASSITGSYEQYFGPGTRLTVT.

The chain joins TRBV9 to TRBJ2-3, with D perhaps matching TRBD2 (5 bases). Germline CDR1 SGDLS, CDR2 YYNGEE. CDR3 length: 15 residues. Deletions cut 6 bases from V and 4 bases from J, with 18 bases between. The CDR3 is CASTPSGFTSDTQYF. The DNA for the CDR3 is TGTGCCAGCACCCCCTCGGGGTTTACATCAGATACGCAGTATTTT. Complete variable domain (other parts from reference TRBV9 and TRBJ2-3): DSGVTQTPKHLITATGQRVTLRCSPRSGDLSVYWYQQSLDQGLQFLIQYYNGEERAKGNILERFSAQQFPDLHSELNLSSLELGDSALYFCASTPSGFTSDTQYFGPGTRLTVL.